Below are 22 T cell receptor beta chains sequenced from a single sample in a study of blood T cells in healthy people across ages. Through a sample-barcoded 5' primer and a J-beta primer mix, a second PCR was run for about 6 to 12 cycles. Each CDR3 protein gets one entry after TCRdb re-called the 5' RACE reads with MiXCR. Of over 600,000 distinct CDR3 sequences listed, 56% are singletons. The material sequenced was blood. Receptors were obtained from a man aged 40-55 years in good health.

The V and J genes are TRBV7-9 and TRBJ2-7; TRBD2 aligns across 9 bases. This CDR3 has 19 amino acids. The V gene end was trimmed by 6 bases and the J gene end by 6 bases; junction bases not matched to a gene: 24. CDR1 is SEHNR and CDR2 is FQNEAQ in the germline V gene (reference sequence). The CDR3, as DNA: TGTGCCAGCAGGTTAAGTAGCGGGAGCAACCAACCCCCCTTCGGCGAGCAGTACTTC. Translation: CASRLSSGSNQPPFGEQYF.

The chain combines TRBV20-1 with TRBJ1-2; perhaps TRBD1 as D (5 bases). The CDR3 loop spans 13 amino acids. Germline loops: CDR1 DFQATT, CDR2 SNEGSKA (reference sequence). Deletions cut 5 bases from V and 4 bases from J, with 14 bases between. The CDR3 loop reads CSAEGNSRYGYTF. In DNA, the CDR3 is TGCAGTGCTGAGGGGAACAGTCGCTATGGCTACACCTTC.

The CDR3 loop is CASNSPHQDTQYF. The DNA for the CDR3 is TGTGCCAGCAACTCTCCTCACCAAGATACGCAGTATTTT. This sequence joins TRBV7-9 and TRBJ2-3; no firm D call. The CDR3 loop spans 13 amino acids. V lost 7 bases, J lost 5 bases, and 13 bases lay in between. Germline loops: CDR1 SEHNR, CDR2 FQNEAQ (reference sequence).

The chain couples TRBV14 to TRBJ1-4, with TRBD1 identical over 7 bases. This CDR3 is 14 amino acids long. CDR1 is SGHDN, CDR2 FVKESK, per germline. Germline trimming cut 2 bases from V and 8 bases from J; bases unmatched to any gene: 5. The CDR3 nucleotides are TGTGCCAGCAGCCAATGGAAGGGGGCGGAAAAACTGTTTTTT. It translates to CASSQWKGAEKLFF. Complete variable domain (other parts from reference TRBV14 and TRBJ1-4): EAGVTQFPSHSVIEKGQTVTLRCDPISGHDNLYWYRRVMGKEIKFLLHFVKESKQDESGMPNNRFLAERTGGTYSTLKVQPAELEDSGVYFCASSQWKGAEKLFFGSGTQLSVL.

V gene TRBV2 combines with J gene TRBJ1-1; D not certain. The V end was cut by 2 bases, the J end by 1 base, with 23 bases between. The CDR3 spans 19 residues. Germline V gene lookup returns CDR1 SNHLY and CDR2 FYNNEI. The CDR3 sequence: CASSEILGLLETRNTEAFF. CDR3 DNA sequence: TGTGCCAGCAGTGAAATATTAGGTTTGTTAGAGACAAGGAACACTGAAGCTTTCTTT.

This clonotype was seen only a few times. V usage is TRBV7-9 and J usage is TRBJ2-7; TRBD1 matches 10 bases. With V trimmed by 5 bases and J by 2 bases, 6 bases remained unmatched. Germline-derived CDR1 and CDR2 are SEHNR and FQNEAQ (reference sequence). The CDR3 covers 15 residues. CDR3 protein: CASSDRDRGPYEQYF. The CDR3 nucleotides are TGTGCCAGCAGCGACCGGGACAGGGGACCCTACGAGCAGTACTTC.

Only a few counts were recorded for this clonotype. The genes are TRBV7-2 and TRBJ2-7; D is unclear. CDR1 and CDR2 from the germline V gene are SGHTA and FQGNSA. V lost 1 base to trimming and J lost 3 bases, with 7 bases between them. The CDR3 spans 13 residues. The CDR3: CASSLDPIYEQYF. As DNA, the CDR3 is TGTGCCAGCAGCTTAGACCCCATCTACGAGCAGTACTTC.

There are a few counts of this clonotype. This chain links TRBV10-3 with TRBJ1-2; 7 bases line up with TRBD1. Trimming took 6 bases from V and 3 from J; bases not matched to a gene: 7. This CDR3 is built from 14 residues. The germline CDR1 and CDR2 sequences are ENHRY and SYGVKD. The CDR3 spells CAIRTGVQDYGYTF. The DNA of the CDR3 is TGTGCCATCAGAACAGGGGTCCAGGACTATGGCTACACCTTC.

This clonotype appeared many times. The V and J genes are TRBV29-1 and TRBJ2-1; unclear D gene. Trimming pared 5 bases from V and 11 bases from J, leaving 13 bases between. Germline values: CDR1 SQVTM, CDR2 ANQGSEA. The CDR3 sequence is 11 residues long. In DNA form, the CDR3 reads TGCAGCGTTAGAGTCGACCTCAAGCAGTTCTTC. This translates into CSVRVDLKQFF.

A single count supports this clonotype. The genes are TRBV28 and TRBJ2-5; possibly TRBD1 for D (6 bases). Germline CDR1 reads MDHEN; CDR2 reads SYDVKM. The CDR3 loop spans 14 amino acids. V was trimmed by 4 bases and J by 7 bases, leaving 16 bases between them. CDR3 region: CASSSVGGLMTQYF. As DNA, the CDR3 is TGTGCCAGCAGTTCAGTAGGGGGTCTGATGACCCAGTACTTC.

The rearrangement uses TRBV10-3 and TRBJ2-1, with 7 bases identical to TRBD2. The end of the DNA aligns better with TRBJ2-7, so the J call may be wrong. The CDR3 runs 15 residues. Germline CDR1 ENHRY, CDR2 SYGVKD. The CDR3 DNA reads TGTGCCATCAGTGAGTCGGGGAGGGCCTACAATGAGCAGTACTTC. Its translation: CAISESGRAYNEQYF.

This chain links TRBV11-1 with TRBJ2-5; 8 nucleotides align to TRBD2. This CDR3 spans 15 amino acids. V was pared by 10 bases and J by 11 bases, with 21 bases of the junction left unmatched. The germline V gene has CDR1 SGHAT and CDR2 FQDESV (reference sequence). The CDR3 loop reads CATKVRGGSYNEQYF. In nucleotides, the CDR3 is TGTGCCACCAAAGTCCGGGGGGGATCCTACAATGAGCAGTACTTC.

This clonotype was seen a handful of times. CDR3 loop: CASGLWTGPLDEQFF. In DNA, the CDR3 is TGTGCCAGCGGCCTATGGACAGGGCCTTTGGATGAGCAGTTCTTC. The chain is built from TRBV6-2 or TRBV6-3 and TRBJ2-1; 8 positions match TRBD1. This CDR3 has 15 residues. J lost 8 bases, V lost 8 bases, and 14 bases had no gene match. CDR1 and CDR2 (germline): MNHEY, SVGEGT.

The chain couples TRBV4-3 to TRBJ2-7; 11 bases are a match to TRBD2. The CDR3 sequence is 15 residues long. CDR1 LGHNA and CDR2 YSLEER come from the germline V gene. The trim removed 4 bases at V and 1 base at J, leaving 3 bases unmatched. The CDR3 region is CASSLRLAGSYEQYF. The CDR3 DNA sequence: TGCGCCAGCAGCCTTCGACTAGCGGGATCCTACGAGCAGTACTTC.

Of note for this clonotype: One end of the junction varies from germline; a read error may be responsible. V gene TRBV28 combines with J gene TRBJ2-7; perhaps TRBD1 as D (5 bases). Germline V gene sequence: CDR1 MDHEN, CDR2 SYDVKM. This CDR3 comprises 14 residues. The CDR3 spells CASRAGNVRYGQYF. The CDR3 DNA is TGTGCCAGCCGGGCAGGGAATGTGAGGTACGGGCAGTACTTC.

For the CDR3, the DNA is TGTGCCAGCAGTTACGTAACAGGGGAGCCTGAAGCTTTCTTT. It translates to CASSYVTGEPEAFF. This chain joins TRBV6-2 or TRBV6-3 and TRBJ1-1; 7 bases are shared with TRBD1. The V and J ends lost 2 bases and 6 bases, in that order; junction bases with no gene match: 6. The CDR3 length is 14 residues. CDR1 and CDR2 (germline): MNHEY, SVGEGT.

This clonotype is a singleton in its sample. The CDR3 DNA reads as TGCGCCAGCAGTCAAACCGGGACAGTCAATGAGCAGTTCTTC. Translation: CASSQTGTVNEQFF. The rearrangement joins TRBV5-1 to TRBJ2-1; 7 bases agree with TRBD1. The junction had 8 bases not matched to a gene; V was cut back by 5 bases and J by 6 bases. In germline, CDR1 is SGHRS, CDR2 YFSETQ. CDR3 size: 14 residues.

This chain uses TRBV6-5 with TRBJ2-6, with unresolved D. CDR1 is MNHEY and CDR2 is SVGAGI in the germline V gene. The V gene lost 2 bases and the J gene lost 0 bases, with 11 bases spanning the gap. The CDR3 is made up of 17 amino acids. In nucleotides, the CDR3 is TGTGCCAGCAGTTACCCAGGACGCCGCTCTGGGGCCAACGTCCTGACTTTC. Amino acid sequence: CASSYPGRRSGANVLTF.

Only a few counts were recorded for this clonotype. The V call is TRBV7-6, the J call TRBJ2-3; perhaps TRBD1 as D (5 bases). Germline V gives CDR1 SGHVS, CDR2 FNYEAQ. CDR3 length: 16 amino acids. V gave up 5 bases and J gave up 0 bases, with 15 bases separating them. The CDR3 DNA follows: TGTGCCAGCAGCCGCGATTTTGGGGCTAGCACAGATACGCAGTATTTT. Its protein product is CASSRDFGASTDTQYF. Variable domain in full (rest from reference TRBV7-6 and TRBJ2-3): GAGVSQSPRYKVTKRGQDVALRCDPISGHVSLYWYRQALGQGPEFLTYFNYEAQQDKSGLPNDRFSAERPEGSISTLTIQRTEQRDSAMYRCASSRDFGASTDTQYFGPGTRLTVL.

This clonotype was counted a single time. V usage is TRBV9 and J usage is TRBJ1-1, with D maybe TRBD1 (5 bases). There are 14 residues in the CDR3. V was trimmed by 1 base and J by 3 bases, leaving 10 bases between them. CDR1 and CDR2 (germline): SGDLS, YYNGEE. As DNA, the CDR3 is TGTGCCAGCAGCGTACTAGGGGCGGACACTGAAGCTTTCTTT. This encodes CASSVLGADTEAFF.

This rearrangement joins TRBV5-4 to TRBJ2-5; D unclear. In germline, CDR1 is SGHNT, CDR2 YYREEE (reference sequence). V shed 0 bases and J shed 2 bases, with 17 bases lying between them. The CDR3 length is 17 residues. CDR3 sequence (DNA): TGTGCCAGCAGCTTGGCAGCGTCAGTCACTGGTCAAGAGACCCAGTACTTC. Its translation: CASSLAASVTGQETQYF.

This clonotype appeared once. The V call is TRBV6-5, the J call TRBJ2-1; TRBD2 agrees at 7 bases. Losses at the gene ends were 0 bases for V and 5 bases for J; bases not matched to a gene: 4. Germline V gives CDR1 MNHEY, CDR2 SVGAGI. The CDR3 is 15 residues long. CDR3 nucleotide sequence: TGTGCCAGCAGTTACTCTAGCGGGCTAAACAATGAGCAGTTCTTC. This gives the protein CASSYSSGLNNEQFF.